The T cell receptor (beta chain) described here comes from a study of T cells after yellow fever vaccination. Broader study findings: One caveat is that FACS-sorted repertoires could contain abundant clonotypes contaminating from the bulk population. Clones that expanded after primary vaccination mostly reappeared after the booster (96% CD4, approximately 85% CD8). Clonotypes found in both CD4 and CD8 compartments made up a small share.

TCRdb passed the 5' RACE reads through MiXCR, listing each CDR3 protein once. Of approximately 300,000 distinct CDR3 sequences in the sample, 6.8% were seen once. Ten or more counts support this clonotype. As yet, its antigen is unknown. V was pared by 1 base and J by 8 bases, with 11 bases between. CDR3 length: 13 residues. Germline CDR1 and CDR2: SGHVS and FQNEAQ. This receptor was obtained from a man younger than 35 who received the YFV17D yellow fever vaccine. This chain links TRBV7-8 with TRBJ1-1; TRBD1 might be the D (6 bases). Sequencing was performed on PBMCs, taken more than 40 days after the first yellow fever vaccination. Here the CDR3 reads CASSLVGGLEAFF. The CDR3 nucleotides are TGTGCCAGCAGCTTAGTTGGGGGCTTGGAAGCTTTCTTT. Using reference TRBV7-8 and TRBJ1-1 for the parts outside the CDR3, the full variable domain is GAGVSQSPRYKVAKRGQDVALRCDPISGHVSLFWYQQALGQGPEFLTYFQNEAQLDKSGLPSDRFFAERPEGSVSTLKIQRTQQEDSAVYLCASSLVGGLEAFFGQGTRLTVV.